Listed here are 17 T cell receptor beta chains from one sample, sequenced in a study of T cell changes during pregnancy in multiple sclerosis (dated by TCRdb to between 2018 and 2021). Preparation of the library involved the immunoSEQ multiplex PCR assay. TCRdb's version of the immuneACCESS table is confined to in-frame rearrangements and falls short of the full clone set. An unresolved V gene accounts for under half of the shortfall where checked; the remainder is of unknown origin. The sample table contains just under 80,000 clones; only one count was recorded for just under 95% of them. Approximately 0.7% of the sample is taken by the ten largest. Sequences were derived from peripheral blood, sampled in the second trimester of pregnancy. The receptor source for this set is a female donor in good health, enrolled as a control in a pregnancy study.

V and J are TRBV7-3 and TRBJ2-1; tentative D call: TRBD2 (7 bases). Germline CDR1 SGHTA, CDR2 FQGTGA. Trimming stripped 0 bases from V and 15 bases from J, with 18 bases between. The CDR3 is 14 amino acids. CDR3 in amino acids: CASSLTLVGGLLFF. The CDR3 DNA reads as TGTGCCAGCAGCTTAACGTTGGTGGGGGGGCTTCTGTTCTTC.

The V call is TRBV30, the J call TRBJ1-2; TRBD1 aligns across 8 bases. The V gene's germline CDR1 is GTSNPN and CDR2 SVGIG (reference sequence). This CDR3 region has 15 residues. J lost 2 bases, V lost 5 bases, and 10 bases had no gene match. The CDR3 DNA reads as TGTGCCTGGTCTGCGAGTGGACAGGGCAACTATGGCTACACCTTC. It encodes CAWSASGQGNYGYTF. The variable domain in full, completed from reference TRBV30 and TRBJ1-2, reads SQTIHQWPATLVQPVGSPLSLECTVEGTSNPNLYWYRQAAGRGLQLLFYSVGIGQISSEVPQNLSASRPQDRQFILSSKKLLLSDSGFYLCAWSASGQGNYGYTFGSGTRLTVV.

The CDR3, as DNA: TGTGCCAGCAGCGGAGGAATGAATTCACCCCTCCACTTT. Amino acids: CASSGGMNSPLHF. This chain links TRBV11-3 with TRBJ1-6; D remains unclear. The V gene's germline CDR1 is SGHNT and CDR2 YENEEA. The CDR3 has 13 residues. V shed 5 bases and J shed 7 bases, with 9 bases lying between them.

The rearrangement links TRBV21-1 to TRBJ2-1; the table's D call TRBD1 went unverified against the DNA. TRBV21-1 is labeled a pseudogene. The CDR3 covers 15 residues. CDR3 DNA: TGTGCCAGCAGGTTAACAGGGGAACCTTACAATGAGCAGTTCTTC. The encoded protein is CASRLTGEPYNEQFF.

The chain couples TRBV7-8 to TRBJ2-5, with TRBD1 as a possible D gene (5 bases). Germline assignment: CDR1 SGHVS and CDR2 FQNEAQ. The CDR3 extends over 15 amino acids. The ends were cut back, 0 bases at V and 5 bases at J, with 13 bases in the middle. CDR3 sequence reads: CASSLALWGQETQYF. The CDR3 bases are TGTGCCAGCAGCTTAGCGCTATGGGGCCAGGAGACCCAGTACTTC.

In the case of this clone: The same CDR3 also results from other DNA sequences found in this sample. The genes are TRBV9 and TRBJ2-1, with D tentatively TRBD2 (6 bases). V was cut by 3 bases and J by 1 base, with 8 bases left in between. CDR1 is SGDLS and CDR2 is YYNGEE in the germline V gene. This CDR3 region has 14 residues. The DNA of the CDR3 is TGTGCCAGCAGCGCCGGGGGTTCCTACAATGAGCAGTTCTTC. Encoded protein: CASSAGGSYNEQFF.

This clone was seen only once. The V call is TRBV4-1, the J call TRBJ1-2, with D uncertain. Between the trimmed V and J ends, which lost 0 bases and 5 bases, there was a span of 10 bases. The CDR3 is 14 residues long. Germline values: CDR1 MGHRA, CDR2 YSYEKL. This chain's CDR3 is CASSQEWQAYGYTF. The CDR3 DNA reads TGCGCCAGCAGCCAAGAGTGGCAGGCTTATGGCTACACCTTC.

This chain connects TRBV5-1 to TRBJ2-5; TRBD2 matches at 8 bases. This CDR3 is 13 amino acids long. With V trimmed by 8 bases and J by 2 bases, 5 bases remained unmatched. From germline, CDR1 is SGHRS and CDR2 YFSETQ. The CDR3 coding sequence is TGCGCCAGTTATAGCGGGGCGCAAGAGACCCAGTACTTC. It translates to CASYSGAQETQYF.

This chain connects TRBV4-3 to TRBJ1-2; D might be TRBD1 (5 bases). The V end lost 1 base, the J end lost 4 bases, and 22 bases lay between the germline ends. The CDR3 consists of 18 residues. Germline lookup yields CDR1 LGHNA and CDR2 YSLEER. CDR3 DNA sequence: TGCGCCAGCAGCCAAGGCTCCCCCGGACAAGGTAATACCTATGGCTACACCTTC. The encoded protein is CASSQGSPGQGNTYGYTF.

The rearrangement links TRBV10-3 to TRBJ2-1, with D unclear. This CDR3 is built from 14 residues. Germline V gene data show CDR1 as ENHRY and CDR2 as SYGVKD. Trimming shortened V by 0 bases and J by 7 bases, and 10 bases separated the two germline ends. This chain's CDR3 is CAISESNAINEQFF. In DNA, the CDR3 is TGTGCCATCAGTGAGTCTAATGCGATAAATGAGCAGTTCTTC.

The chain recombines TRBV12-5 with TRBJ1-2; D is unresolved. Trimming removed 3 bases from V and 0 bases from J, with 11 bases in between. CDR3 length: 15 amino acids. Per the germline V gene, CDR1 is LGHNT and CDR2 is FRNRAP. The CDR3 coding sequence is TGTGCTAGTGGTTTCGCCGTGGCAGCTAACTATGGCTACACCTTC. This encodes CASGFAVAANYGYTF.

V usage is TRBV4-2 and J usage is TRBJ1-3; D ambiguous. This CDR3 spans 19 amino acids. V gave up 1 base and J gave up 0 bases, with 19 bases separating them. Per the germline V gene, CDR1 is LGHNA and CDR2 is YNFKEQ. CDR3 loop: CASSQAPNLGSSSGNTIYF. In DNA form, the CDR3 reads TGTGCCAGCAGCCAAGCTCCAAACCTAGGCAGCAGCTCTGGAAACACCATATATTTT.

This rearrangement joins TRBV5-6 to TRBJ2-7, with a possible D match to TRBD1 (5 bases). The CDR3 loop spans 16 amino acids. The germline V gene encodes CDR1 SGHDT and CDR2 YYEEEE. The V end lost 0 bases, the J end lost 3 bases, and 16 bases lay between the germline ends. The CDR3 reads CASSLEGVRMNYEQYF. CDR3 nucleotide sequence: TGTGCCAGCAGCTTGGAAGGGGTTCGAATGAACTACGAGCAGTACTTC.

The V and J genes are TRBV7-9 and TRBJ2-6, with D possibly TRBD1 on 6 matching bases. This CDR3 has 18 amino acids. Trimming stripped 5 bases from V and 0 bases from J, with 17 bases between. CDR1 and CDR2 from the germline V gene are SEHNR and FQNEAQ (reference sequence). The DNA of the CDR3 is TGTGCCAGCAGCGTATACAGGGAAATGGGCTCTGGGGCCAACGTCCTGACTTTC. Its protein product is CASSVYREMGSGANVLTF.

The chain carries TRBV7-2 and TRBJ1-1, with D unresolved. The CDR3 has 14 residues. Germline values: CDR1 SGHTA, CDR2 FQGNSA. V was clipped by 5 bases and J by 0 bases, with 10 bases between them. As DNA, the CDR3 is TGTGCCAGCAGCCTGAGGGCTATGAACACTGAAGCTTTCTTT. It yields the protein CASSLRAMNTEAFF.

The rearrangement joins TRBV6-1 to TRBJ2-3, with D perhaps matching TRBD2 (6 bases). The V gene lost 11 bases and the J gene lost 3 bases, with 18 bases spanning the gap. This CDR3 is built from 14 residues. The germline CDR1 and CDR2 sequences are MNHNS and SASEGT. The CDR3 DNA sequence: TGTGCCTTGGGGAGGCAGGGTCGGACAGATACGCAGTATTTT. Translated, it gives CALGRQGRTDTQYF.

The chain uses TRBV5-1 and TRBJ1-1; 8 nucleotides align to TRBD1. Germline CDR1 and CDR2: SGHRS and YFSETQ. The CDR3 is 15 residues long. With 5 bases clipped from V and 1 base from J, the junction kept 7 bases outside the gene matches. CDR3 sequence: CASRGQVVTNTEAFF. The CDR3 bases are TGCGCCAGCAGGGGACAGGTAGTTACGAACACTGAAGCTTTCTTT.